The clone carrying this T cell receptor beta chain was observed a handful of times. Its antigen is currently unknown. This record belongs to a study of T-cell memory formation after mild COVID-19. Overall study findings and caveats: Pre-infection memory carried some responding clones, suggesting that cross-reactive memory joined.

CDR1 is SQVTM, CDR2 ANQGSEA, per germline. V was pared by 1 base and J by 0 bases, with 12 bases of the junction left unmatched. The CDR3 loop spans 18 amino acids. TCRdb reprocessed the 5' RACE reads via MiXCR and lists one record per CDR3 protein. The data show roughly 86,000 distinct CDR3 sequences, 13% seen once. The TCR comes from an adult woman who had mild COVID-19 (a few samples of this study predate the infection). Cell type and time point are not known. The chain uses TRBV29-1 and TRBJ2-3; 8 bases fit TRBD2. The material sequenced was PBMCs or a T cell subset sorted from them (not recorded which). The CDR3 protein is CSVEGVVAGYISTDTQYF. DNA of the CDR3: TGCAGCGTTGAAGGGGTGGTAGCGGGGTACATCAGCACAGATACGCAGTATTTT.